One sample yielded the 15 T cell receptor beta chains listed below, sequenced in a study of CDR3 diversity in severe acne. Via MiXCR, TCRdb re-called the PCR reads, giving one row per CDR3 protein. The sample lists 65,000 to 95,000 distinct CDR3 sequences; over 40% were seen once. Material for sequencing was blood. These receptors were collected from a male donor in good health, without acne.

This clonotype was counted ten times or more. This rearrangement joins TRBV12-3 or TRBV12-4 to TRBJ1-2; D is undetermined. Between the trimmed V and J ends, which lost 5 bases and 7 bases, there was a span of 8 bases. There are 11 residues in the CDR3. The CDR3 is CASSRGSGYTF. The CDR3 DNA sequence: TGTGCCAGCAGTCGAGGATCTGGCTACACCTTC.

In its sample, this clonotype was seen many times. The chain combines TRBV5-8 with TRBJ2-2, with TRBD2 matching 8 bases. Germline CDR1 and CDR2: SGHTS and YDEGEE. V lost 0 bases to trimming and J lost 1 base; unmatched junction nucleotides: 8. The CDR3 sequence is 18 residues long. The CDR3 region is CASSLVGQLAVNTGELFF. CDR3 coding DNA: TGTGCCAGCAGCTTGGTGGGTCAACTAGCGGTGAACACCGGGGAGCTGTTTTTT.

This chain connects TRBV7-3 to TRBJ2-3; 9 positions match TRBD2. The V gene's germline CDR1 is SGHTA and CDR2 FQGTGA. V was clipped by 3 bases and J by 1 base; unmatched bases: 11. The CDR3 totals 18 residues. Written as DNA, the CDR3 is TGTGCCAGCAGCTTCACCTCGGCTAGCGGGGAGGGCACAGATACGCAGTATTTT. Protein: CASSFTSASGEGTDTQYF.

V is TRBV9 and J is TRBJ1-4; a possible D gene is TRBD1 (5 bases). Trimming removed 0 bases from V and 7 bases from J, with 10 bases in between. This CDR3 is built from 14 residues. Germline-derived CDR1 and CDR2 are SGDLS and YYNGEE. CDR3 sequence: CASSVAQGGEKLFF. The DNA for the CDR3 is TGTGCCAGCAGCGTAGCGCAGGGCGGTGAAAAACTGTTTTTT.

This chain links TRBV7-9 with TRBJ2-2, with D uncertain. This CDR3 is 14 amino acids long. Germline V gene sequence: CDR1 SEHNR, CDR2 FQNEAQ (reference sequence). The V gene lost 1 base and the J gene lost 1 base, with 4 bases spanning the gap. The CDR3 nucleotides read TGTGCCAGCAGCTTAGACGGGAACACCGGGGAGCTGTTTTTT. Protein: CASSLDGNTGELFF.

This clonotype was picked up one time. The conserved final phenylalanine or tryptophan is absent from the CDR3, which likely points to a read error. The chain has TRBV7-6 and TRBJ2-5; TRBD2 aligns across 13 bases. V trimming: 5 bases; J trimming: 5 bases; junction bases outside the gene matches: 11. This CDR3 spans 17 amino acids. Germline-derived CDR1 and CDR2 are SGHVS and FNYEAQ. The CDR3, as DNA: TGTGCCAGCAGCCCCCGGACTAGCGGGAGTATACGGGAGACCCAGTACCTC. It translates to CASSPRTSGSIRETQYL.

The chain uses TRBV13 and TRBJ1-2; TRBD1 matches 9 bases. The germline CDR1 and CDR2 sequences are PRHDT and FYEKMQ (reference sequence). The CDR3 extends over 15 amino acids. V gave up 7 bases and J gave up 4 bases; unmatched junction bases: 10. As DNA, the CDR3 is TGTGCCAGCACCCTAAGGGGACAGGGAGTCTATGGCTACACCTTC. It specifies CASTLRGQGVYGYTF.

The V and J genes are TRBV7-9 and TRBJ2-7; D gene ambiguous. The CDR3 consists of 14 residues. V shed 0 bases and J shed 0 bases, with 6 bases lying between them. Germline V gene data show CDR1 as SEHNR and CDR2 as FQNEAQ (reference sequence). The DNA of the CDR3 is TGTGCCAGCAGCTTAGCGGCGTCCTCCTACGAGCAGTACTTC. Translated: CASSLAASSYEQYF.

This clonotype has only a few counts. This chain connects TRBV24-1 to TRBJ1-1; 7 bases fit TRBD1. Germline CDR1 and CDR2: KGHDR and SFDVKD. Germline trimming cut 7 bases from V and 1 base from J; bases unmatched to any gene: 11. The CDR3 length is 16 residues. Here the CDR3 DNA reads TGTGCCACCAGGGCAGGGGGACAAAACTCGAACACTGAAGCTTTCTTT. Amino acid sequence: CATRAGGQNSNTEAFF.

Comment on this clonotype: This is likely a read error, given that the CDR3 carries no conserved phenylalanine or tryptophan at its end. The DNA is left out, because the CDR3 cannot be placed on it with certainty; the CDR3 is given as TCRdb lists it. The V call is TRBV6-5, the J call TRBJ1-1; the table's TRBD1 call for D was not verified on the DNA. The CDR3 sequence runs 15 residues, both termini included. CDR1 is MNHEY, CDR2 SVGAGI, per germline. The CDR3 here is CASRDRGEGDTEASS.

This clonotype is deemed medium-sized (0.01 to 0.1%). The gene calls are TRBV20-1 and TRBJ2-7; the D is unclear. The V and J ends lost 3 bases and 2 bases respectively, with 11 bases between them. Germline V CDR1 and CDR2: DFQATT, SNEGSKA (reference sequence). This CDR3 contains 13 residues. CDR3: CSASRQQTYEQYF. The CDR3 DNA reads TGCAGTGCTAGCCGGCAGCAAACCTACGAGCAGTACTTC.

The genes are TRBV7-3 and TRBJ1-3; no definite D call. The CDR3 extends over 14 amino acids. Trimming took off 5 bases at V and 0 bases at J, with 8 bases between the two ends. Germline CDR1 and CDR2: SGHTA and FQGTGA. The CDR3 DNA reads TGTGCCAGCAGCCTAGGGAACTCTGGAAACACCATATATTTT. Translation gives CASSLGNSGNTIYF.

This clonotype was observed at least ten times. This rearrangement joins TRBV9 to TRBJ1-2; D remains ambiguous. CDR3 size: 14 residues. V lost 0 bases and J lost 3, with 9 bases in between. CDR1 is SGDLS and CDR2 is YYNGEE in the germline V gene. The CDR3 loop is CASSVEAEYYGYTF. CDR3 in DNA: TGTGCCAGCAGCGTAGAGGCGGAATACTATGGCTACACCTTC.

This clonotype showed up many times. The chain uses TRBV27 and TRBJ1-1; D remains ambiguous. V shed 6 bases and J shed 3 bases, with 8 bases lying between them. The germline V gene encodes CDR1 MNHEY and CDR2 SMNVEV (reference sequence). This CDR3 comprises 12 residues. This CDR3 is CASRMFDTEAFF. The CDR3 nucleotides read TGTGCCAGCAGGATGTTCGACACTGAAGCTTTCTTT.

This clonotype has a handful of counts. The CDR3 loop is CASSPGQTRDGYTF. Here the CDR3 DNA reads TGTGCCAGCTCACCTGGGCAGACGCGCGATGGCTACACCTTC. This chain joins TRBV18 and TRBJ1-2, with D unclear. Trimming took 3 bases from V and 6 from J, leaving 14 bases between them. The CDR3 sequence is 14 residues long. Germline CDR1 KGHSH, CDR2 LQKENI.